A single sample is the source of the 30 T cell receptor beta chains below, sequenced in a study of CD8+ T cells in alopecia areata. As to treatment: oral pan-JAK inhibitor, 5-10 mg twice daily. Following RNA extraction, reverse transcription yielded cDNA that acted as the sequencing template. Only in-frame clones appear in the TCRdb table, and some are missing; sequencing was by immunoSEQ multiplex PCR. The table shows 150,000 to 200,000 clones, with about three fifths occurring only once. Sequences were derived from CD4+ T cells sorted from blood, sampled at week 24, from a patient treated with tofacitinib. Source of these receptors: a human donor with alopecia areata.

CDR3 in amino acids: CSVAPGAIGYGYTF. The DNA of the CDR3 is TGCAGCGTTGCGCCGGGGGCTATAGGCTATGGCTACACCTTC. V and J are TRBV29-1 and TRBJ1-2, with a weak D call TRBD1 (6 bases). Germline CDR1 reads SQVTM; CDR2 reads ANQGSEA. This CDR3 spans 14 amino acids. V was pared by 4 bases and J by 4 bases, with 16 bases between.

A few counts support this clone. The chain uses TRBV14 and TRBJ2-7, with 7 nucleotides matching TRBD1. The germline V gene encodes CDR1 SGHDN and CDR2 FVKESK. The CDR3 sequence is 18 residues long. Trimming cost V 3 bases and J 2 bases; bases outside gene matches: 16. The CDR3 nucleotides read TGTGCCAGCAGCCACCGTACAGGGGATCGCCTGAAAACCTACGAGCAGTACTTC. Its translation: CASSHRTGDRLKTYEQYF.

In this sample, this clone turned up a few times. The chain carries TRBV7-9 and TRBJ2-7; 9 nucleotides line up with TRBD2. CDR1 is SEHNR and CDR2 is FQNEAQ in the germline V gene (reference sequence). This CDR3 has 14 amino acids. The V gene end was trimmed by 3 bases and the J gene end by 5 bases; junction bases not matched to a gene: 5. The chain's CDR3 is CASSFASGVNEQYF. Here the CDR3 DNA reads TGTGCCAGCAGCTTTGCTAGCGGGGTGAACGAGCAGTACTTC.

This chain uses TRBV18 with TRBJ2-5; a weak D match, TRBD2 (5 bases). The CDR3 sequence is 15 residues long. V lost 2 bases and J lost 4, with 14 bases in between. Germline V lookup: CDR1 KGHSH, CDR2 LQKENI. DNA for the CDR3: TGTGCCAGCTCACCAGGCCGGGGAGCGTCAGAGACCCAGTACTTC. Translating it yields CASSPGRGASETQYF.

The chain couples TRBV4-3 to TRBJ2-2; no clear D gene. CDR3 size: 13 residues. V dropped 0 bases and J dropped 7 bases, with 6 bases sitting between them. Looked up from germline, CDR1 is LGHNA and CDR2 is YSLEER. In nucleotides, the CDR3 is TGCGCCAGCAGCCAAGATAGGCTCGGGGAGCTGTTTTTT. Amino acid sequence: CASSQDRLGELFF.

The J gene is TRBJ2-6, the V gene TRBV5-1; D is perhaps TRBD1 or TRBD2 (5 bases each). CDR3 length: 17 residues. Trimming removed 1 base from V and 0 bases from J, with 11 bases in between. Looked up from germline, CDR1 is SGHRS and CDR2 is YFSETQ. The CDR3, as DNA: TGCGCCAGCAGCTTGCGGGGCGCCTTCTCTGGGGCCAACGTCCTGACTTTC. Its translation is CASSLRGAFSGANVLTF.

The rearrangement joins TRBV29-1 to TRBJ2-5; D not certain. V lost 4 bases, J lost 1 base, and 4 bases lay in between. Looked up from germline, CDR1 is SQVTM and CDR2 is ANQGSEA. The CDR3 runs to 11 residues. CDR3 sequence: CSVARQETQYF. In DNA, the CDR3 is TGCAGCGTTGCTCGCCAAGAGACCCAGTACTTC.

The chain employs TRBV2 and TRBJ2-1; 13 bases align to TRBD2. CDR1 and CDR2 from the germline V gene are SNHLY and FYNNEI. The trim removed 6 bases at V and 5 bases at J, leaving 4 bases unmatched. The CDR3 is 15 residues long. CDR3 loop: CASSWTSGGNNEQFF. The CDR3 nucleotides read TGTGCCAGCAGCTGGACTAGCGGGGGCAACAATGAGCAGTTCTTC.

V usage is TRBV2 and J usage is TRBJ2-6; D unresolved. Deletions cut 1 base from V and 0 bases from J, with 10 bases between. The germline CDR1 and CDR2 sequences are SNHLY and FYNNEI. CDR3 size: 17 residues. The CDR3 reads CASSEEAPLSGANVLTF. In DNA, the CDR3 is TGTGCCAGCAGTGAAGAGGCCCCACTCTCTGGGGCCAACGTCCTGACTTTC.

This sequence joins TRBV5-6 and TRBJ1-1; D is unclear. Germline CDR1 is SGHDT and CDR2 is YYEEEE. Trimming pared 3 bases from V and 0 bases from J, leaving 12 bases between. This CDR3 comprises 15 residues. The CDR3 DNA reads as TGTGCCAGCAGCTCCATTGACGGATTGAACACTGAAGCTTTCTTT. Encoded protein: CASSSIDGLNTEAFF.

The V gene is TRBV27, the J gene TRBJ1-6, with 9 nucleotides matching TRBD1. Germline V gene sequence: CDR1 MNHEY, CDR2 SMNVEV (reference sequence). V shed 5 bases and J 10 bases; nucleotides not matched to a gene: 12. The CDR3 extends over 16 amino acids. The CDR3, as DNA: TGTGCCAGCAGTCCCATTCCGGGACAGGGTGGATCACCCCTCCACTTT. Translated: CASSPIPGQGGSPLHF.

This sequence joins TRBV30 and TRBJ2-7; D gene uncertain. The V and J ends lost 1 base and 3 bases respectively, with 4 bases between them. Germline V CDR1 and CDR2: GTSNPN, SVGIG (reference sequence). The CDR3 covers 11 residues. The CDR3: CAWSGHYEQYF. CDR3 coding DNA: TGTGCCTGGAGTGGACACTACGAGCAGTACTTC.

The CDR3 DNA sequence: TGTGCCAGCAGCTTTGACAGGCTCACAGATACGCAGTATTTT. Translating it yields CASSFDRLTDTQYF. The chain has TRBV5-6 and TRBJ2-3, with D perhaps matching TRBD1 (6 bases). The CDR3 runs 14 residues. Deletions cut 2 bases from V and 2 bases from J, with 9 bases between. Germline V CDR1 and CDR2: SGHDT, YYEEEE. The full variable domain, with the rest looked up from reference TRBV5-6 and TRBJ2-3, is DAGVTQSPTHLIKTRGQQVTLRCSPKSGHDTVSWYQQALGQGPQFIFQYYEEEERQRGNFPDRFSGHQFPNYSSELNVNALLLGDSALYLCASSFDRLTDTQYFGPGTRLTVL.

The chain uses TRBV9 and TRBJ2-1; D unclear. Per the germline V gene, CDR1 is SGDLS and CDR2 is YYNGEE. This CDR3 is built from 14 residues. Deletions cut 1 base from V and 0 bases from J, with 5 bases between. Written as DNA, the CDR3 is TGTGCCAGCAGCGTAACGAGCTCCTACAATGAGCAGTTCTTC. Residues: CASSVTSSYNEQFF.

The rearrangement links TRBV2 to TRBJ1-1; D gene ambiguous. This CDR3 contains 14 residues. Trimming cost V 4 bases and J 3 bases, with 12 bases left between them. CDR1 is SNHLY and CDR2 is FYNNEI in the germline V gene. The CDR3 region has the DNA TGTGCCAGCAGTGTCGGTCGGGTGGACACTGAAGCTTTCTTT. Translation gives CASSVGRVDTEAFF.

The chain combines TRBV11-2 with TRBJ1-6; tentative D call: TRBD1 (5 bases). V shed 7 bases and J shed 10 bases, with 23 bases lying between them. This CDR3 region has 16 residues. Germline CDR1 is SGHAT and CDR2 is FQNNGV. The CDR3 sequence: CASKAGYSLRGSPLHF. In DNA, the CDR3 is TGTGCCAGCAAAGCGGGTTACAGCCTTCGGGGCTCACCCCTCCACTTT.

This clone was observed a few times. The chain employs TRBV7-9 and TRBJ2-2; 8 bases agree with TRBD1. Trimming removed 5 bases from V and 2 bases from J; junction bases left unmatched: 13. Germline lookup yields CDR1 SEHNR and CDR2 FQNEAQ (reference sequence). The CDR3 has 18 residues. CDR3 sequence reads: CASSGGYGQGKNTGELFF. CDR3 coding DNA: TGTGCCAGCAGCGGCGGCTATGGACAGGGCAAAAACACCGGGGAGCTGTTTTTT.

CDR3 protein: CASSQDLLYRGTYEQYF. The CDR3 DNA reads TGCGCCAGCAGCCAAGATCTTTTGTACAGGGGAACCTACGAGCAGTACTTC. The chain has TRBV4-3 and TRBJ2-7; TRBD1 agrees at 7 bases. Germline V gene sequence: CDR1 LGHNA, CDR2 YSLEER. With V trimmed by 0 bases and J by 2 bases, 10 bases remained unmatched. This CDR3 spans 17 amino acids.

Concerning this clone: Other DNA sequences in the sample encode the same CDR3. The chain employs TRBV30 and TRBJ2-7, with a weak D call TRBD2 (5 bases). Germline values: CDR1 GTSNPN, CDR2 SVGIG (reference sequence). The CDR3 has 12 amino acids. The V end lost 2 bases, the J end lost 2 bases, and 7 bases lay between the germline ends. CDR3 amino acids: CAWSPGTYEQYF. In DNA, the CDR3 is TGTGCCTGGAGTCCGGGGACCTACGAGCAGTACTTC.

The gene calls are TRBV5-1 and TRBJ2-1, with 13 bases identical to TRBD2. CDR1 SGHRS and CDR2 YFSETQ come from the germline V gene. This CDR3 comprises 17 residues. Germline trimming cut 4 bases from V and 1 base from J; bases unmatched to any gene: 5. The CDR3 coding sequence is TGCGCCAGCAGCCTCGGACTAGCGGGAGCTTCCTACAATGAGCAGTTCTTC. Its protein is CASSLGLAGASYNEQFF.

The chain is built from TRBV6-6 and TRBJ2-1; 7 nucleotides agree with TRBD1. The trim removed 7 bases at V and 6 bases at J, leaving 6 bases unmatched. Germline CDR1 reads MNHNY; CDR2 reads SVGAGI (reference sequence). The CDR3 length is 13 residues. CDR3 in amino acids: CASTRQGLNEQFF. CDR3 coding DNA: TGTGCCAGCACTCGACAGGGCCTCAATGAGCAGTTCTTC.

This chain links TRBV29-1 with TRBJ1-2, with D maybe TRBD1 (6 bases). CDR1 SQVTM and CDR2 ANQGSEA come from the germline V gene. Trimming removed 4 bases at V and 3 bases at J, with 12 bases between. The CDR3 spans 13 residues. The CDR3 loop is CSVGRGAHYGYTF. In DNA, the CDR3 is TGCAGCGTTGGCAGGGGCGCACACTATGGCTACACCTTC.

The genes are TRBV6-5 and TRBJ1-1; D is uncertain. The V gene's germline CDR1 is MNHEY and CDR2 SVGAGI. Trimming pared 0 bases from V and 1 base from J, leaving 3 bases between. The CDR3 length is 13 residues. As DNA, the CDR3 is TGTGCCAGCAGTTACTCGTCGAACACTGAAGCTTTCTTT. This encodes CASSYSSNTEAFF.

This clone was seen just once. This chain's CDR3 is CASSSGQGENSPLHF. The CDR3, as DNA: TGTGCCAGCAGTTCCGGACAGGGGGAAAATTCACCCCTCCACTTT. This sequence joins TRBV7-2 and TRBJ1-6, with 10 bases matching TRBD1. V lost 6 bases to trimming and J lost 7 bases; unmatched junction nucleotides: 6. Per germline, CDR1 SGHTA and CDR2 FQGNSA. This CDR3 is 15 amino acids long. The full variable domain, with the rest looked up from reference TRBV7-2 and TRBJ1-6, is GAGVSQSPSNKVTEKGKDVELRCDPISGHTALYWYRQSLGQGLEFLIYFQGNSAPDKSGLPSDRFSAERTGGSVSTLTIQRTQQEDSAVYLCASSSGQGENSPLHFGNGTRLTVT.

This clone has only a few counts. V usage is TRBV7-3 and J usage is TRBJ2-1; 13 positions match TRBD2. The CDR3 length is 17 residues. Losses at the gene ends were 2 bases for V and 2 bases for J; bases not matched to a gene: 3. Looked up from germline, CDR1 is SGHTA and CDR2 is FQGTGA. CDR3 sequence (DNA): TGTGCCAGCAGCTTAGAAGGGACTAGCGGGGCCTACAATGAGCAGTTCTTC. Translating gives CASSLEGTSGAYNEQFF.

The V gene is TRBV7-2, the J gene TRBJ2-2; TRBD1 matches at 7 bases. The V gene end was trimmed by 4 bases and the J gene end by 1 base; junction bases not matched to a gene: 3. Germline lookup yields CDR1 SGHTA and CDR2 FQGNSA. The CDR3 extends over 15 amino acids. CDR3: CASSSHRGNTGELFF. The DNA of the CDR3 is TGTGCCAGCAGCTCACACAGGGGGAACACCGGGGAGCTGTTTTTT.

The chain uses TRBV12-5 and TRBJ1-1; possible D gene TRBD1, 5 bases. Trimming shortened V by 5 bases and J by 2 bases, and 15 bases separated the two germline ends. Germline CDR1 reads LGHNT; CDR2 reads FRNRAP. The length of the CDR3 is 15 residues. In DNA form, the CDR3 reads TGTGCTAGTGGTCCCACCCTCGGGACCAACACTGAAGCTTTCTTT. Translation gives CASGPTLGTNTEAFF.

The chain couples TRBV5-4 to TRBJ2-1, with 10 positions matching TRBD1. The germline V gene encodes CDR1 SGHNT and CDR2 YYREEE (reference sequence). Trimming took 4 bases from V and 7 from J; bases not matched to a gene: 5. The length of the CDR3 is 14 residues. CDR3 DNA: TGTGCCAGCAGCCCCCGGGACAGGGGAAATGAGCAGTTCTTC. It encodes CASSPRDRGNEQFF.

The rearrangement joins TRBV9 to TRBJ1-6; D is undetermined. V lost 0 bases and J lost 9, with 7 bases in between. From germline, CDR1 is SGDLS and CDR2 YYNGEE. The CDR3 length is 13 residues. The CDR3 protein is CASSVGSGSPLHF. CDR3 bases: TGTGCCAGCAGCGTAGGGAGTGGTTCACCCCTCCACTTT.

The genes are TRBV4-2 and TRBJ2-1, with 7 bases aligning to TRBD1. Per germline, CDR1 LGHNA and CDR2 YNFKEQ. The V gene end was trimmed by 0 bases and the J gene end by 8 bases; junction bases not matched to a gene: 13. The CDR3 runs to 17 residues. In DNA, the CDR3 is TGTGCCAGCAGCCAAGATCAGGAAGGGGGCTTATTGCATGAGCAGTTCTTC. It is translated as CASSQDQEGGLLHEQFF.